This T cell receptor (beta chain) was sequenced during a study of blood T cells in healthy people across ages. PCR was performed a second time for 7 to 11 cycles using a sample-barcoded 5' primer and a J-beta primer mix. TCRdb recomputed calls from the 5' RACE reads with MiXCR, one row per CDR3 protein. This table has under 800,000 distinct CDR3 sequences, around a fifth appearing once. The J segment lost 6 bases and the V segment lost 9 bases, leaving 14 bases of the junction unmatched. Per germline, CDR1 MNHEY and CDR2 SVGEGT. This CDR3 has 17 amino acids. This clonotype was counted a few times. This receptor was taken from a man in his 70s in good health. Sequencing was performed on blood. This chain links TRBV6-2 or TRBV6-3 with TRBJ2-1; 13 nucleotides align to TRBD2. CDR3 nucleotides: TGTGCCAGTCGGACAGGGCACGGGACTAGCGGGATCAATGAGCAGTTCTTC. Its protein product is CASRTGHGTSGINEQFF.